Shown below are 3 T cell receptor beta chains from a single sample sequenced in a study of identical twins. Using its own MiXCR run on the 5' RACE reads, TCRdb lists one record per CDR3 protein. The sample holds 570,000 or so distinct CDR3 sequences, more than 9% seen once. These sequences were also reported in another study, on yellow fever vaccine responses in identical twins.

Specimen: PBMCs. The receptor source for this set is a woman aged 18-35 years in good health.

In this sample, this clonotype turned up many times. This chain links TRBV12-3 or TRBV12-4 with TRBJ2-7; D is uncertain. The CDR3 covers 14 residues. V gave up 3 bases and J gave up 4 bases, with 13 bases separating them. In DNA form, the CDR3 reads TGTGCCAGCAGTTTCGATGGGCTCATGTACGAGCAGTACTTC. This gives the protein CASSFDGLMYEQYF.

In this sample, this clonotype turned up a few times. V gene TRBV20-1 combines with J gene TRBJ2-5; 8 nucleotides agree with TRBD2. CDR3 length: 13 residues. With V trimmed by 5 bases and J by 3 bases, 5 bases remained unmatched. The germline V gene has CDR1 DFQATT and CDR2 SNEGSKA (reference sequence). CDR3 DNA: TGCAGTGCTCCCAATAGCGGGAAAGAGACCCAGTACTTC. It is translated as CSAPNSGKETQYF.

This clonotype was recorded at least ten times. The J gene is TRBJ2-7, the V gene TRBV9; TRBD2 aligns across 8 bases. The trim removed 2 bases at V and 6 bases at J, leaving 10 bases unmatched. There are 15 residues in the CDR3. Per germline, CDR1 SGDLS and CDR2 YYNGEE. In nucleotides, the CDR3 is TGTGCCAGCAGCGTGGAGGGACTAGGGCATCGCGAGCAGTACTTC. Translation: CASSVEGLGHREQYF.